This TCR beta chain emerged from a study of siplizumab effects on memory and regulatory T cells. Findings of the study overall: Confirmatory evidence of suppressive function in proliferating siplizumab-culture Tregs was not obtained. Alloreactive sequences whose origin lay in unstimulated CD4+ memory cells were significantly reduced by siplizumab. Naive-or-memory phenotypes were unassignable for roughly 75-96% of proliferating CD4+ or CD8+ clones.

TCRdb's table, derived via immunoSEQ multiplex PCR, lists solely in-frame clones and lacks some. Of 65,000 to 85,000 clones listed, 93% are singletons. Concerning this clone: What it binds is unknown.

The CDR3 covers 12 residues. CDR1 and CDR2 from the germline V gene are SGHNT and YYREEE (reference sequence). Trimming removed 0 bases at V and 8 bases at J, with 8 bases between. The chain recombines TRBV5-4 with TRBJ1-2; D gene uncertain. Sequenced input: CD8+ T cells sorted from blood. This TCR was recovered from a human donor in good health. CDR3 region: CASSLGEAGYTF. In nucleotides, the CDR3 is TGTGCCAGCAGCTTGGGGGAGGCCGGCTACACCTTC.